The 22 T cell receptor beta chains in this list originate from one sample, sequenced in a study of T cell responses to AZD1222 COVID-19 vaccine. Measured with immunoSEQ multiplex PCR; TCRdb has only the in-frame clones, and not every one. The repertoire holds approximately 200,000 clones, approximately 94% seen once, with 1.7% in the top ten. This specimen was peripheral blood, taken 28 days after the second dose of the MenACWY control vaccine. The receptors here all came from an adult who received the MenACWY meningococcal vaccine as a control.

The CDR3 nucleotides read TGTGCCAGCAGGTCGGACATTTCTAATTCACCCCTCCACTTT. Its protein product is CASRSDISNSPLHF. V usage is TRBV7-6 and J usage is TRBJ1-6, with D maybe TRBD1 (5 bases). CDR1 is SGHVS and CDR2 is FNYEAQ in the germline V gene. The CDR3 sequence is 14 residues long. The V end was cut by 6 bases, the J end by 6 bases, with 12 bases between. Variable domain in full (rest from reference TRBV7-6 and TRBJ1-6): GAGVSQSPRYKVTKRGQDVALRCDPISGHVSLYWYRQALGQGPEFLTYFNYEAQQDKSGLPNDRFSAERPEGSISTLTIQRTEQRDSAMYRCASRSDISNSPLHFGNGTRLTVT.

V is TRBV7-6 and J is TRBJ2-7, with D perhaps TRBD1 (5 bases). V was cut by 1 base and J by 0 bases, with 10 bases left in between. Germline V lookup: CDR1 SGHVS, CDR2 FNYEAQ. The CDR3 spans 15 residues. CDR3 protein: CASSLGQGSSYEQYF. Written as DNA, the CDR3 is TGTGCCAGCAGCTTAGGGCAGGGCAGCTCCTACGAGCAGTACTTC.

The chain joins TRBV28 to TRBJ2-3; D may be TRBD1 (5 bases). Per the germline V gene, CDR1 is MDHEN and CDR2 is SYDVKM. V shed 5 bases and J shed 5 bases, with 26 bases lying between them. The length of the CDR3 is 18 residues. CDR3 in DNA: TGTGCCAGCAGTGACCAACCCCAGGGATCGGTGCATGGAGATACGCAGTATTTT. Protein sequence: CASSDQPQGSVHGDTQYF.

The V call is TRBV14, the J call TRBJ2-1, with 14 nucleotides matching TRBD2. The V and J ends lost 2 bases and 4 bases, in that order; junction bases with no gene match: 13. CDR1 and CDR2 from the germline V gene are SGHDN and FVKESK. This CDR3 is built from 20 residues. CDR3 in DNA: TGTGCCAGCAGCCAACCTCGACTAGCGGGGGGGCCTGATGGTTACAATGAGCAGTTCTTC. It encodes CASSQPRLAGGPDGYNEQFF.

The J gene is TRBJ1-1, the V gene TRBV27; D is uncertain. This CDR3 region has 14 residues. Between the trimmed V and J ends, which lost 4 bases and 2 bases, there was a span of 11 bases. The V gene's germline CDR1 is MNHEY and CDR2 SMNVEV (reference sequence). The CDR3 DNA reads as TGTGCCAGCAGTTCTTCCGGTACCAACACTGAAGCTTTCTTT. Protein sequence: CASSSSGTNTEAFF.

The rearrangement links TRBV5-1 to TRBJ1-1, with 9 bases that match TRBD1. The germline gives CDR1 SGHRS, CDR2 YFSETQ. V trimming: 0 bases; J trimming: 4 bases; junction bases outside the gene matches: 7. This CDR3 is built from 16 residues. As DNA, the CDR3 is TGCGCCAGCAGCTTGGGTCGGACAGGGGCCCTCACTGAAGCTTTCTTT. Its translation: CASSLGRTGALTEAFF.

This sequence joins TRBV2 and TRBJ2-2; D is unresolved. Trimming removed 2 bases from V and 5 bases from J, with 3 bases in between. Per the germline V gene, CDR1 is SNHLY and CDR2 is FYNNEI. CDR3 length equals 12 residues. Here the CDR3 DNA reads TGTGCCAGCAGTGAATTTACCGGGGAGCTGTTTTTT. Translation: CASSEFTGELFF.

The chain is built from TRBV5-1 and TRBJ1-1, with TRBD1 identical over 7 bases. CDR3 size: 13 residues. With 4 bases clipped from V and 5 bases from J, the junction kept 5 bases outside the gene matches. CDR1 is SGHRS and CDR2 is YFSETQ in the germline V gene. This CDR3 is CASSRTGVTEAFF. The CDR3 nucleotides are TGCGCCAGCAGCCGTACAGGGGTAACTGAAGCTTTCTTT.

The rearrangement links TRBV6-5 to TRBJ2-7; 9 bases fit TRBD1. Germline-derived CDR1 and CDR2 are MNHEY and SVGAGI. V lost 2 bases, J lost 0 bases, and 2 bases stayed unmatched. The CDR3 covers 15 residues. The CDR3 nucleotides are TGTGCCAGCAGTTACGGGACAGGGATCTCCTACGAGCAGTACTTC. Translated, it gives CASSYGTGISYEQYF.

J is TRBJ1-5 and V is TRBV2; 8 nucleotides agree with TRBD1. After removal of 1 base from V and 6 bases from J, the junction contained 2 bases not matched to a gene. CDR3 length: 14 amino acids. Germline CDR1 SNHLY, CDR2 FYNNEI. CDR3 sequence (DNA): TGTGCCAGCAGTGAAGGGACAGGGTTTCAGCCCCAGCATTTT. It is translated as CASSEGTGFQPQHF.

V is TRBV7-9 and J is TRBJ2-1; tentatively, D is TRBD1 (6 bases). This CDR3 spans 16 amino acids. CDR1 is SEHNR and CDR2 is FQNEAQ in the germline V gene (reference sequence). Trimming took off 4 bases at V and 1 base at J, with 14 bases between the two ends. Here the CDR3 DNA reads TGTGCCAGCAGCTCCTTACAGGGCGAGTCCTACAATGAGCAGTTCTTC. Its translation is CASSSLQGESYNEQFF.

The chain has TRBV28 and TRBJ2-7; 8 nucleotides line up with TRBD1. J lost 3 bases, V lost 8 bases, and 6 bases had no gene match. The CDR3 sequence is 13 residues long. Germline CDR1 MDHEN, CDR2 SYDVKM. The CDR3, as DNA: TGTGCCAGCCAACAGGGGGGCGACTACGAGCAGTACTTC. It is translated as CASQQGGDYEQYF.

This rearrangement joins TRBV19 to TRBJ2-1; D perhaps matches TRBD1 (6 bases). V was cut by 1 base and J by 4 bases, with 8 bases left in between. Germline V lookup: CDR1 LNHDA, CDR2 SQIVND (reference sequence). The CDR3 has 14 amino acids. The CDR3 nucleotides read TGTGCCAGTAGTATAGCGGGACAATACAATGAGCAGTTCTTC. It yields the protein CASSIAGQYNEQFF.

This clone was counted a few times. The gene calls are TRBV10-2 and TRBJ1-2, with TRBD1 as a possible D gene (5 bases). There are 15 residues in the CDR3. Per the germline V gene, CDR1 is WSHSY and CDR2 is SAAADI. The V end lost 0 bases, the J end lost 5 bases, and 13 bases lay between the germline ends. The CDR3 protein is CASSESAGSWYGYTF. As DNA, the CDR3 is TGCGCCAGCAGTGAGTCCGCAGGGAGCTGGTATGGCTACACCTTC.

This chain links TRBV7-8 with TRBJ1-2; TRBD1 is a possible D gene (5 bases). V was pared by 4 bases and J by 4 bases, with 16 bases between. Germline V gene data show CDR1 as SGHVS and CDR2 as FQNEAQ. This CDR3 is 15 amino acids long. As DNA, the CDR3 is TGTGCCAGCAGCTCAAGGGGTTTGTCACTCTATGGCTACACCTTC. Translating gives CASSSRGLSLYGYTF.

The CDR3 spells CAWSAGLAGGYEQFF. The CDR3 nucleotides read TGTGCCTGGAGTGCTGGACTAGCGGGAGGGTATGAGCAGTTCTTC. V and J are TRBV30 and TRBJ2-1, with 15 bases fitting TRBD2. CDR3 size: 15 residues. Germline-derived CDR1 and CDR2 are GTSNPN and SVGIG (reference sequence). V lost 1 base, J lost 8 bases, and 3 bases stayed unmatched.

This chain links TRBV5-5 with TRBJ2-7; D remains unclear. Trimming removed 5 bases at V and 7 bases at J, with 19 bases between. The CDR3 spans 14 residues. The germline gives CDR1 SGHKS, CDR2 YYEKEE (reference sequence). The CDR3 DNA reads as TGTGCCAGCAGACCCGGCTTTGGATACGGTGAGCAGTACTTC. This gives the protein CASRPGFGYGEQYF.

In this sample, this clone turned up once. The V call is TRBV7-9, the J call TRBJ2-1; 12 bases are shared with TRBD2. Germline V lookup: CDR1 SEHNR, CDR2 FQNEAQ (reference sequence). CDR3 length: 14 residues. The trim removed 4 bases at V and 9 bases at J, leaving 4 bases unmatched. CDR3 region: CASSWTSGNTEQFF. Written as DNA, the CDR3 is TGTGCCAGCAGCTGGACTAGCGGGAACACTGAGCAGTTCTTC.

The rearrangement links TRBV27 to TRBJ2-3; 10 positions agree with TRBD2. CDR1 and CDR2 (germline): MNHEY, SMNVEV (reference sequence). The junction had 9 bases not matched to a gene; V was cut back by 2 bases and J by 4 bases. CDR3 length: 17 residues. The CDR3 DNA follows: TGTGCCAGCAGTTTAGGTCCTAGCGGGAGAGTTGCAGATACGCAGTATTTT. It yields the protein CASSLGPSGRVADTQYF.

The DNA for the CDR3 is TGTGCCATCACCAGGACAGGGGAAGGGGACTATGGCTACACCTTC. Amino acids: CAITRTGEGDYGYTF. The chain combines TRBV10-3 with TRBJ1-2; 9 bases line up with TRBD1. Germline lookup yields CDR1 ENHRY and CDR2 SYGVKD. Unmatched junction bases numbered 9, after V lost 7 bases and J lost 3 bases. CDR3 length equals 15 residues.

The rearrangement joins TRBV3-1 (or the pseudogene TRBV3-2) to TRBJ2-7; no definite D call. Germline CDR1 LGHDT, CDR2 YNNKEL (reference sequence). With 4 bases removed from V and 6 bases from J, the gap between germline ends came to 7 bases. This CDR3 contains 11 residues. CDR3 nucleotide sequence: TGTGCCAGCAGCCGCTATTCCGAGCAGTACTTC. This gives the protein CASSRYSEQYF.

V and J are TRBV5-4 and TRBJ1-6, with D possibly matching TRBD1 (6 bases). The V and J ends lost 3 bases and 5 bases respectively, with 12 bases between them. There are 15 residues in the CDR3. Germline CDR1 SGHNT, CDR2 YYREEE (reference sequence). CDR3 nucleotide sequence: TGTGCCAGCAGCTCCCAGGGGATGCATAATTCACCCCTCCACTTT. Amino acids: CASSSQGMHNSPLHF.